This TCR beta chain was sequenced during a study of blood T cell repertoires in COVID-19. The CDR3 is 15 amino acids. The V end was cut by 1 base, the J end by 8 bases, with 17 bases between. CDR1 MGHRA and CDR2 YSYEKL come from the germline V gene. Generated by immunoSEQ multiplex PCR, the TCRdb table keeps only in-frame clones and is missing some. The table records about 82,000 clones, 78% of them present only once. This clone was seen a few times. The rearrangement links TRBV4-1 to TRBJ1-2; possibly TRBD1 for D (6 bases). Sequenced input: peripheral blood. This sequence was found in a man in his fifties or sixties with COVID-19, enrolled during active disease. DNA of the CDR3: TGCGCCAGCAGCCAAGGCCTGAGGGACACCAGCGGCTACACCTTC. Translation gives CASSQGLRDTSGYTF.